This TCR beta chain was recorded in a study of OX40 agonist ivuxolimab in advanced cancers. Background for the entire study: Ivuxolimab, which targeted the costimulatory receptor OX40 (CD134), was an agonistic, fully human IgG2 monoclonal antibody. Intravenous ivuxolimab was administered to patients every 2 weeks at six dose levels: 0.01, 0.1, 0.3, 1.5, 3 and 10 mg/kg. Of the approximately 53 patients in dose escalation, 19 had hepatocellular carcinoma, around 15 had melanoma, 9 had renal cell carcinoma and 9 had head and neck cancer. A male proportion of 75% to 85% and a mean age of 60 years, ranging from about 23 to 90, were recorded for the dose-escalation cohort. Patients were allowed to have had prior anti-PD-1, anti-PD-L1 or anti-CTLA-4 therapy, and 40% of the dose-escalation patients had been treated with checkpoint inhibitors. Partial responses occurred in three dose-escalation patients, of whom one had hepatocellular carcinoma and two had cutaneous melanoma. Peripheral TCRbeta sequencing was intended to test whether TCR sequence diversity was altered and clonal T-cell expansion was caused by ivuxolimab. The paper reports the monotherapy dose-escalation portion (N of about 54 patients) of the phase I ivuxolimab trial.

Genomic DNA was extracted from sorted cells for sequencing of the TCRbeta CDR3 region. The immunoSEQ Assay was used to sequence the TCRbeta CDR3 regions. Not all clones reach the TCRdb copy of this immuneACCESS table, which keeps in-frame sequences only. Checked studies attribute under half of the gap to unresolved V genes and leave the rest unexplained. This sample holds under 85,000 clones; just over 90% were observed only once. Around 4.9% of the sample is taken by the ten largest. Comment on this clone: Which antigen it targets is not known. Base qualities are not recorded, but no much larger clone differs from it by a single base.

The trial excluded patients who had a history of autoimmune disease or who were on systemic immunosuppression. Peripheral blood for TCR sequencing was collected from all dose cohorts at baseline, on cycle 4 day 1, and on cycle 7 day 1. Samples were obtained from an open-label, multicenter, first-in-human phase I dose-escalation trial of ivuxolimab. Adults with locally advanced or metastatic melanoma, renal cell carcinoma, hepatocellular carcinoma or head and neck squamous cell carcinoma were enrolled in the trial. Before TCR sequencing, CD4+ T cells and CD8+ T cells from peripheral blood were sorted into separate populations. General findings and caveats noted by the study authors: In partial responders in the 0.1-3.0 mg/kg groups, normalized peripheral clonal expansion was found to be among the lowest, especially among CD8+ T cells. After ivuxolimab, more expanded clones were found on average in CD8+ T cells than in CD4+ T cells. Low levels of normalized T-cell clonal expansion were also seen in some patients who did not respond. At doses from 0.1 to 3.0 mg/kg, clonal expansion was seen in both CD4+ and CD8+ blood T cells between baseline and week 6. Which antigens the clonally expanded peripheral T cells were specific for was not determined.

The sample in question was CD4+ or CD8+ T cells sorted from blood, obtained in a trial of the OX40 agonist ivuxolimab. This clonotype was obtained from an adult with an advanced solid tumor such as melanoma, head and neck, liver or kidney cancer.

The CDR3 loop reads CASNSGLNTGELFF. In nucleotides, the sequence is TGCGCCAGCAACAGCGGCCTTAACACCGGGGAGCTGTTTTTT. This chain joins TRBV5-1 to TRBJ2-2, with TRBD2 as a weak D call on 5 bases. V drops 6 bases and J drops 2 bases, leaving 11 bases in between. The CDR3 sequence holds 14 residues, the cysteine and phenylalanine included. The CDR3 DNA has 42 bases and is translated from base 1. In the germline V gene, CDR1 corresponds to SGHRS and CDR2 to YFSETQ. The CDR3, completed at both ends by the reference TRBV5-1 and TRBJ2-2 genes, gives the full variable domain KAGVTQTPRYLIKTRGQQVTLSCSPISGHRSVSWYQQTPGQGLQFLFEYFSETQRNKGNFPGRFSGRQFSNSRSEMNVSTLELGDSALYLCASNSGLNTGELFFGEGSRLTVL.